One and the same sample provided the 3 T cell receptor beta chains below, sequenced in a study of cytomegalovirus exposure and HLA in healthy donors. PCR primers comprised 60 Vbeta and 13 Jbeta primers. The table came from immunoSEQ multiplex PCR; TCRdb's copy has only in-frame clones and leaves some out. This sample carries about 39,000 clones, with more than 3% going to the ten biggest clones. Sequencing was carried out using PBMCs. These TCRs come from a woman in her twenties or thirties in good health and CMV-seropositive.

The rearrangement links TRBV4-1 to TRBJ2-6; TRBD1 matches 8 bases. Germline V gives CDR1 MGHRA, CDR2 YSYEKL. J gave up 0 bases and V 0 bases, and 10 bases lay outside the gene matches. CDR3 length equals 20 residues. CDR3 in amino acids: CASSQDRWQGAGSGANVLTF. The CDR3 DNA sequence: TGCGCCAGCAGCCAAGATAGGTGGCAGGGGGCTGGCTCTGGGGCCAACGTCCTGACTTTC.

DNA for the CDR3: TGTGCCAGCAGCCTCTCGACAGGTGACGAGCAGTACTTC. Encoded protein: CASSLSTGDEQYF. The chain is built from TRBV11-2 and TRBJ2-7; D perhaps matches TRBD1 (6 bases). CDR1 and CDR2 from the germline V gene are SGHAT and FQNNGV. V was pared by 5 bases and J by 5 bases, with 13 bases between. The CDR3 contains 13 residues. Full variable domain (outside the CDR3, taken from reference TRBV11-2 and TRBJ2-7): EAGVAQSPRYKIIEKRQSVAFWCNPISGHATLYWYQQILGQGPKLLIQFQNNGVVDDSQLPKDRFSAERLKGVDSTLKIQPAKLEDSAVYLCASSLSTGDEQYFGPGTRLTVT.

The CDR3 region has the DNA TGTGCCAGCAGCCCCGGGACTAGCCTCACAGATACGCAGTATTTT. Translating it yields CASSPGTSLTDTQYF. The V call is TRBV7-8, the J call TRBJ2-3, with 9 bases identical to TRBD2. The CDR3 runs 15 residues. Germline values: CDR1 SGHVS, CDR2 FQNEAQ. The V and J ends lost 5 bases and 2 bases, in that order; junction bases with no gene match: 5. Complete variable domain (other parts from reference TRBV7-8 and TRBJ2-3): GAGVSQSPRYKVAKRGQDVALRCDPISGHVSLFWYQQALGQGPEFLTYFQNEAQLDKSGLPSDRFFAERPEGSVSTLKIQRTQQEDSAVYLCASSPGTSLTDTQYFGPGTRLTVL.